The clone carrying this T cell receptor (beta chain) was observed many times. The source of the sample is a study of early T cells in non-severe SARS-CoV-2 infection. cDNA molecules, individually, were tagged with unique molecular identifiers. One entry per CDR3 protein, called by TCRdb with MiXCR from the 5' RACE reads. The sample records some 58,000 distinct CDR3 sequences, around 13% being singletons. CDR3 size: 14 residues. The source is an adult who was a healthcare worker with PCR-confirmed SARS-CoV-2 infection or an uninfected control (not recorded which). Sequenced: whole blood. The chain has TRBV21-1 and TRBJ2-1; no DNA check was done on the table's D call, TRBD1. TRBV21-1 is tagged as a pseudogene. CDR3 sequence (DNA): TGTGCCAGCAGCACGGCAGGGGGAAAGGGTGAGCAGTTCTTC. It yields the protein CASSTAGGKGEQFF.